Sequencing of this TCR beta chain was carried out in a study of cytomegalovirus exposure and HLA in healthy donors. Study summary: HLA-typed donors were the source of about 85 million unique TCRs held in an early data release. Overall study results and limits: Among the most significant clusters, several appeared linked to common viral pathogens in a later analysis. Segments of the TCR beta V type were, in most cases, productive about 90% or about 30% of the time in an earlier analysis.

Researchers ran the PCR with 60 Vbeta and 13 Jbeta primers. The table came from immunoSEQ multiplex PCR; TCRdb's copy has only in-frame clones and leaves some out. The table shows under 200,000 clones, with 68% occurring only once. Note on this clone: Its specificity is unknown.

This receptor was taken from a man between 50 and 59 years old in good health and CMV-seronegative. Sequencing used PBMCs.

CDR3 in DNA: TGTGCCAGCAGTTTAATAGGACAGGAGAATCAGCCCCAGCATTTT. The encoded protein is CASSLIGQENQPQHF. The chain recombines TRBV28 with TRBJ1-5, with TRBD1 matching over 7 bases. This CDR3 has 15 amino acids. Germline CDR1 is MDHEN and CDR2 is SYDVKM. Trimming at V came to 2 bases and at J to 4 bases, leaving 5 bases not matched to a gene.